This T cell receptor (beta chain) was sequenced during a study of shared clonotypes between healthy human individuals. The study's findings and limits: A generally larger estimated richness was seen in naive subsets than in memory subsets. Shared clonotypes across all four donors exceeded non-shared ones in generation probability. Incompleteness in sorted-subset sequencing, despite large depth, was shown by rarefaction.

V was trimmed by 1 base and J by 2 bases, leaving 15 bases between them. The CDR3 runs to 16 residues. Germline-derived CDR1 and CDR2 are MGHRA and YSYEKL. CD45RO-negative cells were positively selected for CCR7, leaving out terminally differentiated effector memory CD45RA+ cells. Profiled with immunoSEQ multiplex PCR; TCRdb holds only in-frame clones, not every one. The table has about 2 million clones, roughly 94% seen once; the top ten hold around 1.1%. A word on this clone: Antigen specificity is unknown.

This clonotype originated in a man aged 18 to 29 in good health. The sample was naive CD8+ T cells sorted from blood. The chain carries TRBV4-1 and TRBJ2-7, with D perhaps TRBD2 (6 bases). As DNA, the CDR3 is TGCGCCAGCAGCCAAGGTTGGGGAGGCGAGGCCTACGAGCAGTACTTC. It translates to CASSQGWGGEAYEQYF.